The 4 T cell receptor beta chains reported below all come from one sample, sequenced in a study of T cells in Graves' hyperthyroidism and ophthalmopathy. TCR beta CDR3 region amplification was performed from RNA transcripts. During a first-round RT-PCR of the TCR CDR3, the HTBI primer set was used. Each CDR3 protein is one row after TCRdb ran MiXCR on the multiplex PCR reads. The table lists some 460,000 distinct CDR3 sequences, about a sixth of them singletons. The sequenced material came from blood. These receptors came from a woman aged 18-29 years with Graves' hyperthyroidism.

This clonotype was found a few times. The chain has TRBV6-1 and TRBJ2-1; 11 bases fit TRBD1. J gave up 7 bases and V 1 base, and 3 bases lay outside the gene matches. Germline lookup yields CDR1 MNHNS and CDR2 SASEGT. The CDR3 sequence is 15 residues long. This CDR3 reads CASSEGTGGRNEQFF. CDR3 DNA: TGTGCCAGCAGTGAAGGGACAGGGGGCAGGAATGAGCAGTTCTTC.

This clonotype was seen many times. This chain joins TRBV7-3 and TRBJ2-3, with D uncertain. The CDR3 covers 16 residues. The germline V and J ends were trimmed by 3 bases and 0 bases, with 13 bases remaining between them. Germline lookup yields CDR1 SGHTA and CDR2 FQGTGA. The CDR3 sequence is CASSFRPSSSTDTQYF. CDR3 nucleotides: TGTGCCAGCAGCTTCCGGCCCTCGTCAAGCACAGATACGCAGTATTTT.

The chain carries TRBV13 and TRBJ2-7; D assignment may be TRBD1 or TRBD2 (6 bases each). Between the trimmed V and J ends, which lost 4 bases and 3 bases, there was a span of 16 bases. Looked up from germline, CDR1 is PRHDT and CDR2 is FYEKMQ (reference sequence). The CDR3 spans 15 residues. The CDR3 loop is CASSSDQGGLYEQYF. CDR3 coding DNA: TGTGCCAGCAGCTCGGATCAAGGGGGGCTCTACGAGCAGTACTTC.

This clonotype was seen at least ten times. The rearrangement joins TRBV30 to TRBJ2-7, with 9 nucleotides matching TRBD1. Germline-derived CDR1 and CDR2 are GTSNPN and SVGIG (reference sequence). V gave up 3 bases and J gave up 6 bases; unmatched junction bases: 9. CDR3 length: 14 amino acids. CDR3 coding DNA: TGTGCCTGGAGAGACCTTGGGACAGGGAGCGAGCAGTACTTC. Encoded protein: CAWRDLGTGSEQYF.